This TCR beta chain is from a study of vaccination and CD4 T cells after COVID-19. About the study: Nasal swab PCR had shown SARS-CoV-2 positivity in the convalescent patients (about 9 mild cases, one severe case). Points from the study as a whole: Median counts of SARS-CoV-2-reactive clonotypes increased from around 20 to 38; this difference was not significant.

A word on this clonotype: As yet, its antigen is unknown.

Treatment specified: roughly 11-day PBMC culture with coronavirus spike peptide pools or control peptides (ViraFEST assay). The germline CDR1 and CDR2 sequences are LGHNA and YSLEER. The CDR3 runs 16 residues. V gave up 0 bases and J gave up 0 bases, with 10 bases separating them. The Oncomine TCR Beta short-read assay generated sequence data from the DNA of cultured CD4+ T cells. TCRdb re-derived calls from the PCR reads in MiXCR, one entry per CDR3 protein. Here the sample spans roughly 17,000 distinct CDR3 sequences, about 63% being singletons. The sequencing sample was made of CD4+ T cells from blood, cultured in vitro. The chain links TRBV4-3 to TRBJ2-3; D might be TRBD2 (5 bases). The receptor's source is a human donor who had recovered from COVID-19. This CDR3 reads CASSQESPGSTDTQYF. The DNA for the CDR3 is TGCGCCAGCAGCCAAGAATCCCCGGGAAGCACAGATACGCAGTATTTT.